What follows are 8 T cell receptor beta chains derived from one specimen sequenced in a study of beta chain features in type 1 diabetes (dated by TCRdb to the late 2010s). Library generation was performed with the immunoSEQ multiplex PCR assay. All of the isolated RNA was reverse transcribed with the High Capacity cDNA Reverse Transcription Kit, so expressed TCRB transcripts were sequenced. In TCRdb, the immuneACCESS table is reduced to in-frame sequences with V and J assigned. These tables do not hold every clone; where another copy was compared, an unresolved V gene accounts for under half, and the others remain unexplained. The sample table holds hundreds of thousands of clones, of which over 10% were seen once. The ten largest clones represent about 0.018% of the sample. The specimen sequenced was naive CD4+ T cells from blood. Read against the paper, the sample's cell subset or site label means: true naive CD4+ T cells. The receptors originated from a man aged 18 to 29 in good health.

This clone occurred a few times. The chain couples TRBV15 to TRBJ1-6, with a tentative D call TRBD1 (5 bases). CDR3 length: 14 amino acids. Germline V gives CDR1 LNHNV, CDR2 YYDKDF (reference sequence). V was cut by 0 bases and J by 10 bases, with 10 bases left in between. CDR3 loop: CATSRDRVGSPLHF. CDR3 nucleotides: TGTGCCACCAGCAGAGACAGGGTTGGATCACCCCTCCACTTT.

The chain carries TRBV11-2 and TRBJ2-3, with D possibly being TRBD2 (6 bases). Germline values: CDR1 SGHAT, CDR2 FQNNGV. V lost 1 base and J lost 2, with 16 bases in between. The CDR3 sequence is 17 residues long. CDR3 sequence (DNA): TGTGCCAGCAGCTTAGTGTTCCAGCGGACTAACACAGATACGCAGTATTTT. Amino acid sequence: CASSLVFQRTNTDTQYF.

Concerning this clone: The sample contains more than one DNA sequence encoding this CDR3. The genes are TRBV7-2 and TRBJ2-5; unclear D gene. Germline V gene data show CDR1 as SGHTA and CDR2 as FQGNSA. V lost 0 bases to trimming and J lost 3 bases, with 5 bases between them. This CDR3 has 13 amino acids. DNA of the CDR3: TGTGCCAGCAGCTTAGCTCCGGAAGAGACCCAGTACTTC. Encoded protein: CASSLAPEETQYF.

This clone was found a few times. The chain uses TRBV28 and TRBJ2-7; 14 bases fit TRBD2. The length of the CDR3 is 15 residues. With V trimmed by 5 bases and J by 7 bases, 7 bases remained unmatched. Per the germline V gene, CDR1 is MDHEN and CDR2 is SYDVKM. The CDR3: CASSTLGLAGVEQYF. CDR3 coding DNA: TGTGCCAGCAGTACCCTGGGACTAGCGGGAGTAGAGCAGTACTTC.

This rearrangement joins TRBV30 to TRBJ2-6; tentative D call: TRBD1 (8 bases). Trimming took 4 bases from V and 2 from J, leaving 15 bases between them. Germline V gives CDR1 GTSNPN, CDR2 SVGIG (reference sequence). The CDR3 has 16 residues. DNA of the CDR3: TGTGCCTGGAAACAGGGGGGGCAGACTGGGGCCAACGTCCTGACTTTC. It specifies CAWKQGGQTGANVLTF.

The chain combines TRBV11-1 with TRBJ2-3; D is possibly TRBD2 (6 bases). Trimming took off 5 bases at V and 4 bases at J, with 10 bases between the two ends. From germline, CDR1 is SGHAT and CDR2 FQDESV (reference sequence). The CDR3 has 13 residues. This chain's CDR3 is CASSVPGADTQYF. The CDR3 DNA follows: TGTGCCAGCAGCGTGCCGGGGGCAGATACGCAGTATTTT.

This clone was found a few times. The gene calls are TRBV4-1 and TRBJ2-7, with 7 bases aligning to TRBD1. V shed 0 bases and J 0 bases; nucleotides not matched to a gene: 17. There are 20 residues in the CDR3. CDR1 and CDR2 (germline): MGHRA, YSYEKL. CDR3 sequence reads: CASSQDPIRLGQPSSYEQYF. The CDR3 nucleotides read TGCGCCAGCAGCCAAGATCCTATCAGGTTGGGACAGCCCAGCTCCTACGAGCAGTACTTC.

J is TRBJ2-1 and V is TRBV7-9; 14 bases map to TRBD2. The CDR3 covers 15 residues. Germline CDR1 and CDR2: SEHNR and FQNEAQ (reference sequence). J was trimmed by 10 bases and V by 5 bases; bases with no gene match: 7. CDR3 nucleotides: TGTGCCAGCAGCCCCGAGGGACTAGCGGGAGAAGAGCAGTTCTTC. Protein sequence: CASSPEGLAGEEQFF.